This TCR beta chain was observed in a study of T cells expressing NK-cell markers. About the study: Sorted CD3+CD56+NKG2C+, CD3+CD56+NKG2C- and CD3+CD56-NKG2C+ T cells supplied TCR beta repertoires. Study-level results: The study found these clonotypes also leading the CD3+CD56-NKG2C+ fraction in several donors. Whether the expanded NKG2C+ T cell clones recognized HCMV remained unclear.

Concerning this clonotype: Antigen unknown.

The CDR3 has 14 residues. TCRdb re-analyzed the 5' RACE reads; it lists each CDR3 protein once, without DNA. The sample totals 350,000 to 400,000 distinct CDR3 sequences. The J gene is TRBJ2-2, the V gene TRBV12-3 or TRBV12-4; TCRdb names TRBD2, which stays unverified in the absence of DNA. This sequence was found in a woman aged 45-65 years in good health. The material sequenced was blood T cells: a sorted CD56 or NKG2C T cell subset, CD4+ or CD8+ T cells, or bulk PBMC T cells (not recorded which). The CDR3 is CASSVLSQVGELFF.